The 9 T cell receptor beta chains given below trace back to one sample, sequenced in a study of beta chain features in type 1 diabetes. The study reverse transcribed the entire isolated RNA, so it sequenced expressed TCRB transcripts. Repertoires were generated with immunoSEQ multiplex PCR, while TCRdb's copy carries only in-frame clones and drops some. The table lists roughly 400,000 clones, about 10% of them singletons. These receptors' targets are unknown. Study results and caveats: Among all four CD4+ subsets, Type 1 diabetes patients had TCRB CDR3s that were moderately but significantly shorter.

The material sequenced was central memory CD4+ T cells from blood. These receptors were collected from a young man with type 1 diabetes.

The rearrangement links TRBV30 to TRBJ1-3; no definite D call. The V end was cut by 0 bases, the J end by 0 bases, with 12 bases between. Germline V gene lookup returns CDR1 GTSNPN and CDR2 SVGIG (reference sequence). CDR3 length: 16 amino acids. Here the CDR3 reads CAWSVGAAYSGNTIYF. The CDR3 DNA sequence: TGTGCCTGGAGTGTAGGAGCGGCCTACTCTGGAAACACCATATATTTT.

V is TRBV15 and J is TRBJ2-5; 8 bases line up with TRBD1. CDR1 is LNHNV, CDR2 YYDKDF, per germline (reference sequence). The CDR3 consists of 14 residues. J lost 5 bases, V lost 3 bases, and 5 bases had no gene match. This chain's CDR3 is CATSRDRVSETQYF. CDR3 sequence (DNA): TGTGCCACCAGCAGGGACAGGGTCAGCGAGACCCAGTACTTC.

This clone came up many times. The chain has TRBV4-2 and TRBJ1-4, with 9 bases lining up with TRBD1. V was clipped by 7 bases and J by 5 bases; unmatched bases: 11. The germline V gene encodes CDR1 LGHNA and CDR2 YNFKEQ. There are 16 residues in the CDR3. The CDR3 region is CASNGQGRLENEKLFF. The CDR3 bases are TGTGCCAGCAACGGACAGGGGCGCTTGGAGAATGAAAAACTGTTTTTT.

This chain uses TRBV4-1 with TRBJ1-2; D ambiguous. Trimming removed 3 bases from V and 0 bases from J, with 14 bases in between. CDR3 size: 16 residues. Per the germline V gene, CDR1 is MGHRA and CDR2 is YSYEKL. In DNA form, the CDR3 reads TGCGCCAGCAGCCACGTAATGCGAGGGACTAACTATGGCTACACCTTC. Amino acids: CASSHVMRGTNYGYTF.

This clone has only a few counts. This chain uses TRBV19 with TRBJ2-7; D not resolved. Germline V gene data show CDR1 as LNHDA and CDR2 as SQIVND (reference sequence). The V end lost 9 bases, the J end lost 4 bases, and 13 bases lay between the germline ends. This CDR3 is 12 amino acids long. The CDR3 DNA sequence: TGTGCCAGCTCCGACACACCGTACGAGCAGTACTTC. This sequence encodes CASSDTPYEQYF.

This clone was counted between two and nine times. This rearrangement joins TRBV5-4 to TRBJ2-1; TRBD1 aligns across 12 bases. Germline V gives CDR1 SGHNT, CDR2 YYREEE (reference sequence). CDR3 length: 15 amino acids. J gave up 9 bases and V 2 bases, and 6 bases lay outside the gene matches. The CDR3 DNA sequence: TGTGCCAGCAGCTTAGATGGGACAGGGGGCCTTGAGCAGTTCTTC. Translated: CASSLDGTGGLEQFF.

This clone was seen a few times. Given a far larger clone just one base away, this is likely a sequencing read error. The chain combines TRBV27 with TRBJ2-7, with D hard to call. Per the germline V gene, CDR1 is MNHEY and CDR2 is SMNVEV (reference sequence). Trimming cost V 5 bases and J 0 bases, with 2 bases left between them. The CDR3 totals 11 residues. This CDR3 is CASSHSYEQYF. The CDR3 DNA is TGTGCCAGCAGTCACTCCTACGAGCAGTACTTC.

By share of the sample, this clone is medium-sized (0.01 to 0.1%). The J gene is TRBJ2-6, the V gene TRBV29-1; 8 bases agree with TRBD1. Germline-derived CDR1 and CDR2 are SQVTM and ANQGSEA. The CDR3 sequence is 15 residues long. The J segment lost 0 bases and the V segment lost 6 bases, leaving 4 bases of the junction unmatched. The CDR3 region is CSVATGDSGANVLTF. The CDR3 DNA sequence: TGCAGCGTCGCGACAGGGGACTCTGGGGCCAACGTCCTGACTTTC.

This clone was seen many times. The chain recombines TRBV10-3 with TRBJ2-3; 7 bases line up with TRBD1. The J segment lost 1 base and the V segment lost 2 bases, leaving 0 bases of the junction unmatched. Germline CDR1 and CDR2: ENHRY and SYGVKD. There are 14 residues in the CDR3. This chain's CDR3 is CAISETGGTDTQYF. The CDR3 DNA reads TGTGCCATCAGTGAGACAGGGGGCACAGATACGCAGTATTTT.